The next 9 T cell receptor beta chains were all read from a single sample in a study of OX40 agonist ivuxolimab in advanced cancers. The method was immunoSEQ multiplex PCR; TCRdb's version includes in-frame clones alone and lacks a portion of them. Of about 70,000 clones in the sample, about 83% were seen once. The sample was CD4+ or CD8+ T cells sorted from blood, taken in a trial of the OX40 agonist ivuxolimab. The receptors originated from an adult with an advanced solid tumor such as melanoma, head and neck, liver or kidney cancer.

The chain links TRBV5-1 to TRBJ2-7; 9 nucleotides align to TRBD1. Unmatched junction bases numbered 5, after V lost 2 bases and J lost 5 bases. This CDR3 is built from 14 residues. Germline V CDR1 and CDR2: SGHRS, YFSETQ. CDR3 nucleotides: TGCGCCAGCAGCTTAGAGACAGGGGGTCACGAGCAGTACTTC. Translating it yields CASSLETGGHEQYF. Full variable domain (rest looked up from reference TRBV5-1 and TRBJ2-7): KAGVTQTPRYLIKTRGQQVTLSCSPISGHRSVSWYQQTPGQGLQFLFEYFSETQRNKGNFPGRFSGRQFSNSRSEMNVSTLELGDSALYLCASSLETGGHEQYFGPGTRLTVT.

The chain combines TRBV6-5 with TRBJ1-6; 9 positions match TRBD1. Germline CDR1 is MNHEY and CDR2 is SVGAGI. V lost 2 bases to trimming and J lost 8 bases; unmatched junction nucleotides: 7. The CDR3 sequence is 16 residues long. The DNA for the CDR3 is TGTGCCAGCAGTTACAGGTGGGACAGGGTTGATTCACCCCTCCACTTT. It yields the protein CASSYRWDRVDSPLHF.

The chain couples TRBV12-5 to TRBJ2-7; D remains unclear. The ends were cut back, 4 bases at V and 6 bases at J, with 7 bases in the middle. CDR3 length: 11 residues. The V gene's germline CDR1 is LGHNT and CDR2 FRNRAP. CDR3 residues: CASGSQSEQYF. The CDR3 DNA reads as TGTGCTAGTGGTTCCCAGTCCGAGCAGTACTTC.

There are a few counts of this clone. The chain employs TRBV5-1 and TRBJ2-1; 11 bases are shared with TRBD1. Trimming at V came to 4 bases and at J to 7 bases, leaving 7 bases not matched to a gene. Germline loops: CDR1 SGHRS, CDR2 YFSETQ. CDR3 length: 15 amino acids. The chain's CDR3 is CASSNGQGAGNEQFF. The CDR3 DNA reads as TGCGCCAGCAGCAATGGACAGGGGGCAGGTAATGAGCAGTTCTTC.

This clone was observed a single time. This chain uses TRBV21-1 with TRBJ2-3; the D call TRBD1 from the table was never checked on the DNA. TRBV21-1 is given as a pseudogene. The CDR3 runs to 14 residues. The CDR3 loop is CASSKATGGDTQYF. CDR3 in DNA: TGTGCCAGCAGCAAAGCGACAGGGGGGGATACGCAGTATTTT.

V is TRBV19 and J is TRBJ2-1; 9 bases map to TRBD1. Germline CDR1 and CDR2: LNHDA and SQIVND (reference sequence). The CDR3 is 15 amino acids. J was trimmed by 4 bases and V by 5 bases; bases with no gene match: 6. The CDR3 reads CASSPSGTGYNEQFF. CDR3 bases: TGTGCCAGTAGTCCTTCAGGGACAGGGTACAATGAGCAGTTCTTC. Variable domain in full (rest from reference TRBV19 and TRBJ2-1): DGGITQSPKYLFRKEGQNVTLSCEQNLNHDAMYWYRQDPGQGLRLIYYSQIVNDFQKGDIAEGYSVSREKKESFPLTVTSAQKNPTAFYLCASSPSGTGYNEQFFGPGTRLTVL.

The chain recombines TRBV11-3 with TRBJ2-5, with D possibly matching TRBD2 (7 bases). Judging by the DNA end, TRBJ2-7 fits better; the J call may be wrong. Germline CDR1 is SGHNT and CDR2 is YENEEA. CDR3 length: 15 amino acids. This CDR3 reads CASSPGRGGSYEQYF. For the CDR3, the DNA is TGTGCCAGCAGCCCCGGTAGGGGGGGGAGCTACGAGCAGTACTTC.

The chain uses TRBV7-3 and TRBJ1-4; D unresolved. The CDR3 covers 15 residues. The germline V and J ends were trimmed by 2 bases and 7 bases, with 14 bases remaining between them. The germline CDR1 and CDR2 sequences are SGHTA and FQGTGA. The CDR3 here is CASSLWGGSGEKLFF. CDR3 DNA sequence: TGTGCCAGCAGCTTATGGGGAGGGTCGGGTGAAAAACTGTTTTTT.

The CDR3 coding sequence is TGTGCCAGTAGTAGAACCGGGGAGCTGTTTTTT. It encodes CASSRTGELFF. V usage is TRBV19 and J usage is TRBJ2-2, with D uncertain. CDR1 LNHDA and CDR2 SQIVND come from the germline V gene (reference sequence). The length of the CDR3 is 11 residues. The V gene lost 4 bases and the J gene lost 5 bases, with 2 bases spanning the gap.